The entry that follows covers one T cell receptor (beta chain) sequence. The source of the sample is a study of blood T cell repertoires in COVID-19. At the level of the study: T cells, B-cell-depleted T cells, or PBMCs supplied cDNA or gDNA.

As originally analysed: Reference gene primer amplification gave nucleated cell count estimates. Using immunoSEQ multiplex PCR, the repertoire was profiled, and TCRdb retains in-frame clones only, with some absent. V, J and clone size reflect that table, while D and trimming were determined from the DNA. The sample records just over 650,000 clones, 80% to 90% being singletons. The clonotype comes from a woman younger than 30 with acute or convalescent COVID-19. The specimen was peripheral blood.

CDR3: CASSLDRGRYEQYF. The CDR3 bases are TGTGCCAGCAGTTTGGACAGGGGGCGGTACGAGCAGTACTTC. The chain carries TRBV2 and TRBJ2-7; 11 bases are shared with TRBD1. CDR1 is SNHLY, CDR2 FYNNEI, per germline. The junction had 4 bases not matched to a gene; V was cut back by 5 bases and J by 4 bases. This CDR3 spans 14 amino acids.